This passage covers 12 T cell receptor beta chains from one sample sequenced in a study of T cell repertoires in cytomegalovirus infection (dated by TCRdb to between 2019 and 2020). For sequencing, an Illumina HiSeq 1500 was employed. TCRdb took the public reads, trimmed them with fastp at Q25, ran MiXCR for clone calling and kept in-frame beta chains. Here each entry gathers all rows of one CDR3 protein and keeps the most common genes and DNA. The table for this sample lists nearly 450,000 distinct CDR3 sequences; roughly a third of them were counted only once. The biggest ten clones account for about an eighth of the sample. Sequencing input: PBMCs. The receptor set was obtained from a human donor in good health (CMV status not recorded). Some clones in this sample may be carry-over from other donors' samples.

This rearrangement joins TRBV5-4 to TRBJ2-7; 11 bases are a match to TRBD1. Germline values: CDR1 SGHNT, CDR2 YYREEE (reference sequence). The CDR3 extends over 14 amino acids. With 4 bases clipped from V and 6 bases from J, the junction kept 6 bases outside the gene matches. CDR3: CASSGGQGGSEQYF. For the CDR3, the DNA is TGTGCCAGCAGCGGGGGACAGGGGGGCTCCGAGCAGTACTTC.

This rearrangement joins TRBV5-1 to TRBJ1-2, with TRBD1 matching 8 bases. This CDR3 has 16 residues. Trimming removed 0 bases from V and 4 bases from J; junction bases left unmatched: 8. Germline lookup yields CDR1 SGHRS and CDR2 YFSETQ. Written as DNA, the CDR3 is TGCGCCAGCAGCTTGGGCCGGACAGGGTTTGCCTATGGCTACACCTTC. Translating it yields CASSLGRTGFAYGYTF.

About this clonotype: A read error may produce the germline difference seen at one junction end. V usage is TRBV5-6 and J usage is TRBJ2-1, with TRBD2 matching 9 bases. The CDR3 runs to 19 residues. Germline CDR1 and CDR2: SGHDT and YYEEEE. For the CDR3, the DNA is TGTGCCAGCAGCTTGGGTCCCAGCGGGGGGCCCTCTCGACACAATGAGCAGTTATTC. Protein: CASSLGPSGGPSRHNEQLF.

The J gene is TRBJ2-5, the V gene TRBV20-1; 7 bases are shared with TRBD1. CDR3 length: 16 amino acids. CDR1 and CDR2 from the germline V gene are DFQATT and SNEGSKA (reference sequence). V lost 3 bases and J lost 1; bases outside the gene matches: 11. CDR3 protein: CSARGMGQIIQETQYF. CDR3 nucleotides: TGCAGTGCTAGGGGAATGGGACAGATAATCCAAGAGACCCAGTACTTC.

This clonotype was seen a few times. At one end, the junction sequence differs from germline, possibly due to a read error. The chain links TRBV7-9 to TRBJ2-5; 8 bases are shared with TRBD2. The CDR3 runs to 14 residues. CDR1 SEHNR and CDR2 FQNEAQ come from the germline V gene (reference sequence). CDR3 residues: CASRLAGMGETQYF. CDR3 in DNA: TGTGCCAGCAGATTAGCGGGAATGGGAGAGACCCAGTACTTC.

CDR3 in DNA: TGTGCCATTTGGACAGAAAACTATGGCTACACCTTC. Translation: CAIWTENYGYTF. V is TRBV10-3 and J is TRBJ1-2, with a weak D call TRBD1 (6 bases). The CDR3 is 12 amino acids. The V and J ends lost 9 bases and 2 bases respectively, with 10 bases between them. Germline loops: CDR1 ENHRY, CDR2 SYGVKD.

The gene calls are TRBV15 and TRBJ2-1; TRBD2 aligns across 7 bases. The CDR3 loop spans 20 amino acids. Trimming cost V 1 base and J 0 bases; bases outside gene matches: 15. CDR1 and CDR2 (germline): LNHNV, YYDKDF (reference sequence). The DNA for the CDR3 is TGTGCCACCAGCAGAGCCGTGGGACTATCGGGGAAGAGCTCCTACAATGAGCAGTTCTTC. Its protein product is CATSRAVGLSGKSSYNEQFF. The full variable domain, in which reference TRBV15 and TRBJ2-1 provide the parts outside the CDR3, is DAMVIQNPRYQVTQFGKPVTLSCSQTLNHNVMYWYQQKSSQAPKLLFHYYDKDFNNEADTPDNFQSRRPNTSFCFLDIRSPGLGDTAMYLCATSRAVGLSGKSSYNEQFFGPGTRLTVL.

This clonotype showed up many times. The rearrangement uses TRBV12-3 or TRBV12-4 and TRBJ1-4, with a weak D call TRBD1 (5 bases). This CDR3 is built from 15 residues. Trimming shortened V by 6 bases and J by 7 bases, and 18 bases separated the two germline ends. CDR3 nucleotides: TGTGCCAGCAGACTCGACAGCAACTGGGGTGAAAAACTGTTTTTT. It translates to CASRLDSNWGEKLFF.

This clonotype was detected a few times. J is TRBJ1-3 and V is TRBV28; D may be TRBD1 (5 bases). CDR3 length: 16 residues. The germline CDR1 and CDR2 sequences are MDHEN and SYDVKM. With 8 bases removed from V and 3 bases from J, the gap between germline ends came to 20 bases. The CDR3 DNA follows: TGTGCCAGCGGGATTGAGGACAACCGGCGTGGAAACACCATATATTTT. It encodes CASGIEDNRRGNTIYF.

The V call is TRBV7-2, the J call TRBJ1-3; D ambiguous. Trimming took 5 bases from V and 0 from J, leaving 11 bases between them. Per the germline V gene, CDR1 is SGHTA and CDR2 is FQGNSA. The CDR3 covers 15 residues. This CDR3 is CASSQKVYSGNTIYF. The CDR3 DNA reads TGTGCCAGCAGCCAGAAGGTTTACTCTGGAAACACCATATATTTT.

The V call is TRBV29-1, the J call TRBJ1-2; D might be TRBD1 (5 bases). The V end lost 5 bases, the J end lost 6 bases, and 7 bases lay between the germline ends. The CDR3 length is 10 residues. Germline CDR1 is SQVTM and CDR2 is ANQGSEA. CDR3 DNA sequence: TGCAGCGTTCTAGGGGATGGCTACACCTTC. Amino acids: CSVLGDGYTF.

V usage is TRBV4-3 and J usage is TRBJ2-3; D remains unclear. Trimming pared 8 bases from V and 2 bases from J, leaving 11 bases between. There are 13 residues in the CDR3. Germline CDR1 LGHNA, CDR2 YSLEER. DNA for the CDR3: TGCGCCAGCGCAAACGCATACACAGATACGCAGTATTTT. Encoded protein: CASANAYTDTQYF.